This T cell receptor beta chain was identified in a study of T-cell memory formation after mild COVID-19. Study-wide points: Cross-reactive memory apparently joined, as some responding clones appeared in pre-infection memory. Whether day 37 second-wave clones are SARS-CoV-2-specific was not confirmed.

Germline V gene data show CDR1 as KGHDR and CDR2 as SFDVKD. This CDR3 spans 12 amino acids. Concerning this clonotype: No antigen is known for it.

TCRdb itself ran the 5' RACE reads through MiXCR, one entry per CDR3 protein. This sample has 200,000 to 300,000 distinct CDR3 sequences, with less than 20% found just once. Sequencing was performed on PBMCs or a T cell subset sorted from them (not recorded which). V and J are TRBV24-1 and TRBJ2-7; 12 bases agree with TRBD1. This clonotype was obtained from an adult woman who had mild COVID-19 (a few samples of this study predate the infection). Cell type and time point are not known. CDR3 protein: CAGDRGQFEQYF. The CDR3 DNA follows: TGTGCGGGGGACAGGGGGCAATTCGAGCAGTACTTC.